This T cell receptor beta chain was captured in a study of cytomegalovirus exposure and HLA in healthy donors. A note on this clone: Its antigen is as yet unknown.

PCR primers comprised 60 Vbeta and 13 Jbeta primers. Libraries were prepared by immunoSEQ multiplex PCR; TCRdb keeps only in-frame clonotypes and omits some of them. This specimen shows 110,000 to 150,000 clones; the ten leading clones hold 2.2%. General study findings and limits: Common viral pathogens seemed, in a later analysis, to connect with several of the most significant clusters.

CDR1 MNHNS and CDR2 SASEGT come from the germline V gene. V shed 2 bases and J 1 base; nucleotides not matched to a gene: 9. CDR3 size: 20 residues. The material sequenced was PBMCs. V is TRBV6-1 and J is TRBJ2-6; 12 bases match TRBD1. The source is a woman aged 18-35 years in good health and CMV-seronegative. CDR3 sequence: CASSEMGDRGRRSGANVLTF. CDR3 DNA sequence: TGTGCCAGCAGTGAAATGGGGGACAGGGGGCGCAGATCTGGGGCCAACGTCCTGACTTTC.